A single sample gave rise to the 20 T cell receptor beta chains below, sequenced in a study of metastatic and nonmetastatic thyroid tumors. All patients were treatment-naive before thyroid surgery. TCRdb reanalyzed the PCR reads via MiXCR. The sample holds over 15,000 clones, around 33% seen once. Input material: tumor tissue. The receptors stem from a male donor with papillary thyroid cancer or a benign thyroid nodule (not recorded which). Some clones in this sample may be carry-over from other donors' samples.

This clone was detected ten times or more. The chain links TRBV10-3 to TRBJ2-2, with D possibly TRBD1 on 5 matching bases. Germline lookup yields CDR1 ENHRY and CDR2 SYGVKD. V was pared by 3 bases and J by 1 base, with 6 bases between. This CDR3 comprises 14 residues. The CDR3 sequence: CAISEGQNTGELFF. In DNA, the CDR3 is TGTGCCATCAGTGAAGGACAGAACACCGGGGAGCTGTTTTTT.

This clone ranks as medium-sized. This sequence joins TRBV15 and TRBJ1-6, with D possibly TRBD1 on 5 matching bases. This CDR3 is built from 17 residues. The germline gives CDR1 LNHNV, CDR2 YYDKDF (reference sequence). V was pared by 0 bases and J by 9 bases, with 18 bases between. In DNA form, the CDR3 reads TGTGCCACCAGCAGAGATATCGGTCAGGGTGTAGCTTCACCCCTCCACTTT. It encodes CATSRDIGQGVASPLHF.

The chain is built from TRBV24-1 and TRBJ2-1; D is uncertain. This CDR3 contains 12 residues. Germline V gene lookup returns CDR1 KGHDR and CDR2 SFDVKD. The CDR3 nucleotides are TGTTCAACCAGTGAACAATACAATGAGCAGTTCTTC. Protein: CSTSEQYNEQFF.

This clone came up many times. This rearrangement joins TRBV5-1 to TRBJ1-4, with TRBD1 matching over 10 bases. V shed 0 bases and J 5 bases; nucleotides not matched to a gene: 1. Germline CDR1 SGHRS, CDR2 YFSETQ. CDR3 length: 15 residues. CDR3 residues: CASSLEGQGNEKLFF. The CDR3 DNA follows: TGCGCCAGCAGCTTGGAGGGACAGGGGAATGAAAAACTGTTTTTT. Drawing the rest from reference TRBV5-1 and TRBJ1-4, the complete variable domain is KAGVTQTPRYLIKTRGQQVTLSCSPISGHRSVSWYQQTPGQGLQFLFEYFSETQRNKGNFPGRFSGRQFSNSRSEMNVSTLELGDSALYLCASSLEGQGNEKLFFGSGTQLSVL.

In this sample, this clone turned up many times. A much larger clone differs by one base, so this may be a read error. The rearrangement uses TRBV5-1 and TRBJ2-5; 7 positions agree with TRBD1. This CDR3 is built from 14 residues. Losses at the gene ends were 0 bases for V and 5 bases for J; bases not matched to a gene: 4. Per germline, CDR1 SGHRS and CDR2 YFSETQ. For the CDR3, the DNA is TGCGCCAGCAGCTTGGGACAGGGACGGGAGACCCAGTACTTC. Protein: CASSLGQGRETQYF.

This chain joins TRBV6-2 or TRBV6-3 and TRBJ2-3, with TRBD2 matching over 11 bases. Germline CDR1 reads MNHEY; CDR2 reads SVGEGT. V lost 5 bases to trimming and J lost 1 base; unmatched junction nucleotides: 14. The CDR3 consists of 19 residues. The CDR3 nucleotides read TGTGCCAGCAGTCCACAAATCATGGAACTAGCGGGAGGCACAGATACGCAGTATTTT. As protein: CASSPQIMELAGGTDTQYF.

This clone was detected a few times. At one end, the junction sequence differs from germline, possibly due to a read error. The chain has TRBV3-1 and TRBJ2-3; 9 bases are a match to TRBD1. The CDR3 covers 15 residues. Per germline, CDR1 LGHDT and CDR2 YNNKEL (reference sequence). This chain's CDR3 is CANSRGQGRTDMQYF. DNA for the CDR3: TGTGCCAACAGCCGTGGACAGGGGAGAACAGATATGCAGTATTTT.

The rearrangement joins TRBV3-1 to TRBJ2-5; 8 bases match TRBD2. Trimming removed 6 bases from V and 5 bases from J; junction bases left unmatched: 5. The CDR3 has 13 amino acids. CDR1 is LGHDT and CDR2 is YNNKEL in the germline V gene (reference sequence). For the CDR3, the DNA is TGTGCCAGCAGGGCCTTAGCGGGGGAGACCCAGTACTTC. It yields the protein CASRALAGETQYF.

As regards this clone: The junction differs from germline at one of its ends, possibly a read error. V usage is TRBV7-9 and J usage is TRBJ2-5; 9 bases match TRBD2. The CDR3 length is 15 residues. Germline V gives CDR1 SEHNR, CDR2 FQNEAQ (reference sequence). The CDR3: CASSPTSGGEEAQYF. DNA for the CDR3: TGTGCCAGCAGCCCGACTAGCGGAGGGGAAGAGGCCCAGTACTTC.

The rearrangement uses TRBV5-1 and TRBJ2-7, with 9 bases identical to TRBD1. CDR1 is SGHRS, CDR2 YFSETQ, per germline. The CDR3 is made up of 15 amino acids. V was pared by 0 bases and J by 6 bases, with 7 bases of the junction left unmatched. The CDR3: CASSLARDRVAEQYF. The CDR3 coding sequence is TGCGCCAGCAGCTTGGCCCGGGACAGGGTTGCCGAGCAGTACTTC.

This clone was seen only a few times. CDR3 residues: CASSYESVFRGGEQFF. The CDR3 DNA follows: TGTGCCAGCAGTTACGAGTCGGTCTTCCGGGGGGGTGAGCAGTTCTTC. The chain combines TRBV6-6 with TRBJ2-1, with TRBD2 identical over 8 bases. The CDR3 runs to 16 residues. V lost 2 bases and J lost 9; bases outside the gene matches: 12. Germline V lookup: CDR1 MNHNY, CDR2 SVGAGI (reference sequence).

The chain couples TRBV18 to TRBJ1-2; the D gene is possibly TRBD1 (5 bases). CDR3 length: 12 residues. The germline CDR1 and CDR2 sequences are KGHSH and LQKENI. With 2 bases removed from V and 6 bases from J, the gap between germline ends came to 7 bases. CDR3: CASSPGRDGYTF. CDR3 nucleotide sequence: TGTGCCAGCTCACCAGGCAGGGATGGCTACACCTTC.

This clone was seen a few times. The genes are TRBV28 and TRBJ2-7; 8 bases agree with TRBD2. Unmatched junction bases numbered 10, after V lost 7 bases and J lost 2 bases. Germline CDR1 reads MDHEN; CDR2 reads SYDVKM. CDR3 length equals 15 residues. CDR3 sequence: CASTLTNSGTYEQYF. CDR3 coding DNA: TGTGCCAGCACCCTGACTAATAGCGGGACCTACGAGCAGTACTTC.

This chain connects TRBV6-1 to TRBJ2-7; 12 positions match TRBD1. The junction had 5 bases not matched to a gene; V was cut back by 2 bases and J by 6 bases. The CDR3 is 15 residues long. Germline CDR1 MNHNS, CDR2 SASEGT. Written as DNA, the CDR3 is TGTGCCAGCAGTGAAAGGGGACAGGGGGCTGGCGAGCAGTACTTC. Its translation is CASSERGQGAGEQYF.

This clone was recorded a few times. The chain couples TRBV7-8 to TRBJ2-2; possible D gene TRBD1, 5 bases. Per the germline V gene, CDR1 is SGHVS and CDR2 is FQNEAQ. This CDR3 is 16 amino acids long. V dropped 1 base and J dropped 7 bases, with 16 bases sitting between them. CDR3 sequence reads: CASSLVDQGSIGELFF. In DNA form, the CDR3 reads TGTGCCAGCAGCTTAGTCGACCAGGGATCTATCGGGGAGCTGTTTTTT.

V and J are TRBV20-1 and TRBJ1-1; D is possibly TRBD1 (6 bases). Germline CDR1 and CDR2: DFQATT and SNEGSKA (reference sequence). The CDR3 loop spans 14 amino acids. Trimming removed 0 bases at V and 3 bases at J, with 11 bases between. CDR3 bases: TGCAGTGCTAGAGAGGGGGCTTCTTACACTGAAGCTTTCTTT. This gives the protein CSAREGASYTEAFF.

The chain links TRBV29-1 to TRBJ1-1; tentative D call: TRBD1 (5 bases). The CDR3 loop spans 13 amino acids. Germline CDR1 and CDR2: SQVTM and ANQGSEA. Trimming took 0 bases from V and 5 from J, leaving 10 bases between them. CDR3 protein: CSVEDGAGTEAFF. Written as DNA, the CDR3 is TGCAGCGTTGAAGACGGGGCAGGGACTGAAGCTTTCTTT.

Only a few counts were recorded for this clone. A read error may produce the germline difference seen at one junction end. V is TRBV14 and J is TRBJ1-2; no definite D call. This CDR3 region has 12 residues. Germline CDR1 reads SGHDN; CDR2 reads FVKESK. In DNA form, the CDR3 reads TGTGCCAGCAGCCAAGATAGGGTCCGCCAGTCCTTC. It encodes CASSQDRVRQSF.

The V call is TRBV5-1, the J call TRBJ2-1, with 9 bases lining up with TRBD1. Germline-derived CDR1 and CDR2 are SGHRS and YFSETQ. V shed 1 base and J 6 bases; nucleotides not matched to a gene: 8. CDR3 length equals 16 residues. Written as DNA, the CDR3 is TGCGCCAGCAGCTTGAGGCCGGGACAGGGTTTCAATGAGCAGTTCTTC. It encodes CASSLRPGQGFNEQFF.

This clone was recorded once. For the CDR3, the DNA is TGCGCCAGCAGCCTACGACAGGGCGCCTCACCCCTCCACTTT. Translation gives CASSLRQGASPLHF. This chain uses TRBV4-1 with TRBJ1-6, with 7 bases identical to TRBD1. Germline lookup yields CDR1 MGHRA and CDR2 YSYEKL. The length of the CDR3 is 14 residues. The ends lost 4 bases at V and 10 bases at J; junction bases unmatched: 7.